This entry lists 10 T cell receptor beta chains sequenced from one sample in a study of beta chain features in type 1 diabetes. Study-wide results and limits: TCRB CDR3s were moderately but significantly shorter in Type 1 diabetes patients in all four CD4+ subsets.

Their antigens are not known. As every portion of the isolated RNA was reverse transcribed, the sequencing read expressed TCRB transcripts. The assay was immunoSEQ multiplex PCR, and TCRdb's table has in-frame clones only and misses some. The table has fewer than 450,000 clones, around an eighth seen once; the top ten hold 0.015%. The sequencing sample was made of naive CD4+ T cells from blood. The receptor set was obtained from a woman aged 18 to 35 with type 1 diabetes.

This clone was counted only a few times. The chain recombines TRBV7-9 with TRBJ2-5; possibly TRBD2 for D (5 bases). Germline V lookup: CDR1 SEHNR, CDR2 FQNEAQ (reference sequence). Trimming left V 0 bases short and J 5 bases short, with 10 bases between. CDR3 length: 14 residues. As DNA, the CDR3 is TGTGCCAGCAGCTTAGCGGGAGTGGAGGAGACCCAGTACTTC. Amino acid sequence: CASSLAGVEETQYF. Looking up the rest from reference TRBV7-9 and TRBJ2-5 gives the full variable domain: DTGVSQNPRHKITKRGQNVTFRCDPISEHNRLYWYRQTLGQGPEFLTYFQNEAQLEKSRLLSDRFSAERPKGSFSTLEIQRTEQGDSAMYLCASSLAGVEETQYFGPGTRLLVL.

In its sample, this clone was seen a few times. The chain uses TRBV19 and TRBJ2-1, with TRBD2 matching over 10 bases. Germline V gene data show CDR1 as LNHDA and CDR2 as SQIVND (reference sequence). This CDR3 comprises 17 residues. The V segment lost 5 bases and the J segment 4 bases; nucleotides outside the gene matches: 11. The CDR3 reads CASSLSSGSAAYNEQFF. The CDR3 nucleotides are TGTGCCAGTAGTCTGTCTAGCGGGAGTGCGGCATACAATGAGCAGTTCTTC. Variable domain in full (rest from reference TRBV19 and TRBJ2-1): DGGITQSPKYLFRKEGQNVTLSCEQNLNHDAMYWYRQDPGQGLRLIYYSQIVNDFQKGDIAEGYSVSREKKESFPLTVTSAQKNPTAFYLCASSLSSGSAAYNEQFFGPGTRLTVL.

The table lists this clone with a few counts. The chain couples TRBV5-1 to TRBJ2-1; 13 bases align to TRBD2. CDR1 SGHRS and CDR2 YFSETQ come from the germline V gene. V gave up 4 bases and J gave up 3 bases; unmatched junction bases: 4. The CDR3 is 16 residues long. The CDR3 sequence: CASSGTSGTNYNEQFF. CDR3 DNA: TGCGCCAGCAGCGGGACTAGCGGGACCAACTACAATGAGCAGTTCTTC.

V gene TRBV4-1 combines with J gene TRBJ2-1; 16 bases are a match to TRBD2. The J segment lost 1 base and the V segment lost 4 bases, leaving 16 bases of the junction unmatched. The germline CDR1 and CDR2 sequences are MGHRA and YSYEKL. The CDR3 sequence is 22 residues long. The CDR3 here is CASSRPNPGLAGGEESYNEQFF. In DNA, the CDR3 is TGCGCCAGCAGCCGCCCGAACCCGGGACTAGCGGGAGGGGAAGAGTCCTACAATGAGCAGTTCTTC.

The chain employs TRBV4-3 and TRBJ2-5, with D tentatively TRBD1 (6 bases). Trimming took off 1 base at V and 5 bases at J, with 20 bases between the two ends. CDR1 is LGHNA and CDR2 is YSLEER in the germline V gene. The CDR3 runs to 17 residues. CDR3 amino acids: CASSQAGAGAIGETQYF. As DNA, the CDR3 is TGCGCCAGCAGCCAAGCTGGGGCAGGGGCGATTGGGGAGACCCAGTACTTC.

The chain recombines TRBV18 with TRBJ1-5; D unresolved. CDR1 KGHSH and CDR2 LQKENI come from the germline V gene. This CDR3 region has 13 residues. Trimming stripped 4 bases from V and 4 bases from J, with 8 bases between. CDR3 DNA sequence: TGTGCCAGCTCACTGAACTCGAATCAGCCCCAGCATTTT. Translated, it gives CASSLNSNQPQHF.

This clone came up a few times. The chain has TRBV15 and TRBJ2-1; TRBD2 matches at 7 bases. CDR3 size: 16 residues. The germline V gene has CDR1 LNHNV and CDR2 YYDKDF (reference sequence). The trim removed 3 bases at V and 0 bases at J, leaving 5 bases unmatched. This chain's CDR3 is CATSSVSGGSYNEQFF. In nucleotides, the CDR3 is TGTGCCACCAGCAGCGTGTCGGGGGGCTCCTACAATGAGCAGTTCTTC.

The chain has TRBV7-9 and TRBJ1-5; D remains ambiguous. With 5 bases removed from V and 0 bases from J, the gap between germline ends came to 8 bases. CDR3 length: 14 amino acids. Germline CDR1 SEHNR, CDR2 FQNEAQ (reference sequence). The CDR3 loop reads CASSRSNSNQPQHF. The CDR3 DNA follows: TGTGCCAGCAGCCGAAGCAATAGCAATCAGCCCCAGCATTTT. Based on the CDR3 plus reference TRBV7-9 and TRBJ1-5, the full variable domain is DTGVSQNPRHKITKRGQNVTFRCDPISEHNRLYWYRQTLGQGPEFLTYFQNEAQLEKSRLLSDRFSAERPKGSFSTLEIQRTEQGDSAMYLCASSRSNSNQPQHFGDGTRLSIL.

This clone was detected only a few times. The chain combines TRBV6-5 with TRBJ2-1, with D unresolved. V shed 6 bases and J shed 10 bases, with 10 bases lying between them. The CDR3 has 11 amino acids. Germline CDR1 and CDR2: MNHEY and SVGAGI. The CDR3: CASSNRLEQFF. The DNA of the CDR3 is TGTGCCAGCAGCAATCGACTCGAGCAGTTCTTC.

This clone has a handful of counts. This chain joins TRBV11-1 and TRBJ2-1; 8 nucleotides align to TRBD2. Germline V gene sequence: CDR1 SGHAT, CDR2 FQDESV (reference sequence). The CDR3 loop spans 15 amino acids. The trim removed 5 bases at V and 5 bases at J, leaving 8 bases unmatched. The CDR3 sequence is CASSPALADNNEQFF. The CDR3, as DNA: TGTGCCAGCAGCCCTGCACTAGCGGATAACAATGAGCAGTTCTTC.